This T cell receptor (beta chain) came from a study of T cells in Graves' hyperthyroidism and ophthalmopathy. For the study at large: At the time of initial diagnosis and before any treatment, peripheral blood was collected.

TCR beta CDR3 region amplification was performed from RNA transcripts. The TCR CDR3 first-round RT-PCR relied on the HTBI primer set. From the multiplex PCR reads, TCRdb called clonotypes with MiXCR, one entry per CDR3 protein. The sample records over 450,000 distinct CDR3 sequences, roughly 14% being singletons. V lost 0 bases and J lost 0; bases outside the gene matches: 8. This CDR3 region has 18 residues. CDR1 is SGHAT, CDR2 FQNNGV, per germline. General study points: The model anticipated ophthalmopathy a median approximately 6.7 months pre-onset.

This clonotype was observed many times. The antigen is undetermined. The chain uses TRBV11-2 and TRBJ1-3, with 7 positions matching TRBD1. The sequenced material came from blood. The sequence derives from a woman aged 18-29 years with Graves' hyperthyroidism. The CDR3 is CASSLEHRGFISGNTIYF. The DNA for the CDR3 is TGTGCCAGCAGCTTAGAACACAGGGGATTTATCTCTGGAAACACCATATATTTT.